This T cell receptor (beta chain) was profiled in a study of quantifying T cell responses using KT2 cells. Turning to the study itself: TCR alpha and beta constant-region primers primed reverse transcription of RNA. The second PCR was a qPCR stopped at a predetermined fluorescence threshold. The T4 ligation step was estimated to exceed 9% efficiency under optimum conditions. Findings and limits, study-wide: Very high KT2 spike-in numbers caused saturation in KT2 sequence detection.

Each cDNA got a UMI-containing oligo ligated at its 3' end. An equimolar mix of RC1.1 and RC1.2 primed the beta chain across TRBC1 and TRBC2. Separate processing of TCR alpha and beta chains began at the second PCR. Via MiXCR, TCRdb re-called the UMI-ligation and nested PCR reads, giving one row per CDR3 protein. The sample shows roughly 38,000 distinct CDR3 sequences, more than 15% of them seen only once. The CDR3 has 15 amino acids. Germline values: CDR1 ENHRY, CDR2 SYGVKD. J gave up 2 bases and V 6 bases, and 8 bases lay outside the gene matches. This clonotype was seen a few times. Its antigen remains unidentified.

What was sequenced was PBMCs spiked with cells of the T cell clone KT2. The J gene is TRBJ2-7, the V gene TRBV10-3; 9 bases agree with TRBD2. The origin of this receptor is a human donor. CDR3 sequence: CAIRAGGSMAYEQYF. As DNA, the CDR3 is TGTGCCATCAGAGCGGGAGGAAGTATGGCCTACGAGCAGTACTTC.